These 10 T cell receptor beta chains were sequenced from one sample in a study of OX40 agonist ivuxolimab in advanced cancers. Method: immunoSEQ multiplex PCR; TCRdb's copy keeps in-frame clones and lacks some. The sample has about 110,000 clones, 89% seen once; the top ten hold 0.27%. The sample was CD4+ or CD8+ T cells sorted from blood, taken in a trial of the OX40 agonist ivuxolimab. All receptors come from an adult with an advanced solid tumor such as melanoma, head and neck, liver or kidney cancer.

The CDR3 DNA reads TGTGCCAGCAGCTTTGGCAGCGAGCAGTTCTTC. Translation gives CASSFGSEQFF. The gene calls are TRBV7-8 and TRBJ2-1; D is uncertain. In germline, CDR1 is SGHVS, CDR2 FQNEAQ. The CDR3 spans 11 residues. V lost 3 bases, J lost 10 bases, and 7 bases lay in between.

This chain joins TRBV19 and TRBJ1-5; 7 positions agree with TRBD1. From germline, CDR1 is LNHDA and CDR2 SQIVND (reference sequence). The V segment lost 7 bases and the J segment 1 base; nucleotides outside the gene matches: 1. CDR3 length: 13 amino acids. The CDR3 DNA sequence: TGTGCCAGTACCAGGGGGAGCAATCAGCCCCAGCATTTT. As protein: CASTRGSNQPQHF.

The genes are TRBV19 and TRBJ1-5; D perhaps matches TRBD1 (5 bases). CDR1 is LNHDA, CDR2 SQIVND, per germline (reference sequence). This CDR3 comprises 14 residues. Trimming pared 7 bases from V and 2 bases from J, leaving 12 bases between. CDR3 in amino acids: CASTESRGNQPQHF. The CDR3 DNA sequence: TGTGCCAGTACCGAATCCAGGGGCAATCAGCCCCAGCATTTT.

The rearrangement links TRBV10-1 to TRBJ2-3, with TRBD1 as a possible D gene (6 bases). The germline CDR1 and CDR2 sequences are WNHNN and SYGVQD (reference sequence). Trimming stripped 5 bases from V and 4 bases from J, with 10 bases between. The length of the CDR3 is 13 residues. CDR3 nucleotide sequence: TGCGCCAGCAGTAGATGGGGGCCAGATACGCAGTATTTT. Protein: CASSRWGPDTQYF.

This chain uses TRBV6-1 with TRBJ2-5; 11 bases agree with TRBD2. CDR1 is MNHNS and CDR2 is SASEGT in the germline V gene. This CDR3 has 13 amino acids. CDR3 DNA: TGTACCGCGGAACTAGCGGGAGTAGAGACCCAGTACTTC. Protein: CTAELAGVETQYF.

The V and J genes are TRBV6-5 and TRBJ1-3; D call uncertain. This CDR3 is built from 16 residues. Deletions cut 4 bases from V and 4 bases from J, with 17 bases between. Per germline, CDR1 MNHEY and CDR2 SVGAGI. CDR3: CASSCSASGVGNTIYF. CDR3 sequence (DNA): TGTGCCAGCAGTTGCTCGGCGTCAGGCGTCGGAAACACCATATATTTT.

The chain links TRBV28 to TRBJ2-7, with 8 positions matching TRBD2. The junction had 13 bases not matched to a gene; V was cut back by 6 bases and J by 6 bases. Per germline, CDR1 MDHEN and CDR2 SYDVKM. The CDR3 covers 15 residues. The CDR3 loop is CASRGTSGLAREQYF. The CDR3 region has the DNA TGTGCCAGCAGGGGGACCTCTGGACTAGCTCGCGAGCAGTACTTC.

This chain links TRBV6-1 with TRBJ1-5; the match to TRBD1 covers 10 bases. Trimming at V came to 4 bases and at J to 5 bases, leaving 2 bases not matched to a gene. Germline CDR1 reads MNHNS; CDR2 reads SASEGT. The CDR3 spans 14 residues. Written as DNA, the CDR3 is TGTGCCAGCAGTGGGGACAGGGGCTATCAGCCCCAGCATTTT. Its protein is CASSGDRGYQPQHF.

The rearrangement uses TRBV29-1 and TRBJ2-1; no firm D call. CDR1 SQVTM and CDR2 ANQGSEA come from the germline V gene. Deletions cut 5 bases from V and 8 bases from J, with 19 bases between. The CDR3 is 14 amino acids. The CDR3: CSVLSQLNSDEQFF. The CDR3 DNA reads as TGCAGCGTTTTGTCCCAGCTAAATTCCGATGAGCAGTTCTTC.

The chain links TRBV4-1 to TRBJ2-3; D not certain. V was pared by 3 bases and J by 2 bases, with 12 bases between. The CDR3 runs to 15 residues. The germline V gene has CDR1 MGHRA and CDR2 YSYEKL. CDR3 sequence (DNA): TGCGCCAGCAGCCATGGGAAGCCGATCACAGATACGCAGTATTTT. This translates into CASSHGKPITDTQYF.